Below, 10 T cell receptor beta chains from the same sample are listed, as sequenced in a study of T cell responses to AZD1222 COVID-19 vaccine. Profiled with immunoSEQ multiplex PCR; TCRdb holds only in-frame clones, not every one. The sample holds under 150,000 clones, roughly 90% seen once. The input for sequencing was peripheral blood, taken 28 days after the second AZD1222 dose. The receptors shown here come from an adult who received the AZD1222 COVID-19 vaccine.

J is TRBJ2-5 and V is TRBV18; 7 nucleotides match TRBD1. The CDR3 spans 13 residues. J was trimmed by 2 bases and V by 8 bases; bases with no gene match: 5. Germline V lookup: CDR1 KGHSH, CDR2 LQKENI. The CDR3 DNA reads as TGTGCCAGCACACGGGGACAGCAAGAGACCCAGTACTTC. This encodes CASTRGQQETQYF.

Concerning this clone: This CDR3 is also generated by other DNA sequences in the sample. This chain connects TRBV18 to TRBJ2-7; 10 bases are a match to TRBD2. V shed 0 bases and J 3 bases; nucleotides not matched to a gene: 2. The CDR3 length is 15 residues. Germline CDR1 and CDR2: KGHSH and LQKENI. CDR3 DNA: TGTGCCAGCTCACCACCGTCTAGCGGGAGCTACGAGCAGTACTTC. Encoded protein: CASSPPSSGSYEQYF.

This clone has a handful of counts. At the DNA level, this CDR3 is encoded by other sequences in the same sample as well. V and J are TRBV28 and TRBJ1-3; TRBD1 is a possible D gene (5 bases). The CDR3 length is 15 residues. Per germline, CDR1 MDHEN and CDR2 SYDVKM. The V gene lost 2 bases and the J gene lost 0 bases, with 8 bases spanning the gap. DNA of the CDR3: TGTGCCAGCAGTTTAAGGGGCTCCTCTGGAAACACCATATATTTT. It is translated as CASSLRGSSGNTIYF.

This chain uses TRBV19 with TRBJ2-1, with TRBD1 as a possible D gene (5 bases). Germline assignment: CDR1 LNHDA and CDR2 SQIVND (reference sequence). This CDR3 spans 16 amino acids. V was shortened by 3 bases and J by 8 bases, with 20 bases between the two germline ends. CDR3 bases: TGTGCCAGTAGTATTTATGGGGTAGCAGGGTCGGATGAGCAGTTCTTC. It codes for CASSIYGVAGSDEQFF.

The chain couples TRBV19 to TRBJ1-4; no clear D gene. This CDR3 is 13 amino acids long. The V and J ends lost 3 bases and 6 bases respectively, with 8 bases between them. Germline V gene lookup returns CDR1 LNHDA and CDR2 SQIVND (reference sequence). The CDR3 region is CASSINGDEKLFF. In DNA form, the CDR3 reads TGTGCCAGTAGTATTAATGGAGATGAAAAACTGTTTTTT.

This clone appeared once. The chain combines TRBV3-1 (or the pseudogene TRBV3-2) with TRBJ2-1; TRBD2 aligns across 10 bases. J gave up 6 bases and V 0 bases, and 8 bases lay outside the gene matches. Germline V lookup: CDR1 LGHDT, CDR2 YNNKEL (reference sequence). CDR3 length equals 17 residues. CDR3 region: CASSQERSGRASNEQFF. The CDR3 nucleotides read TGTGCCAGCAGCCAAGAGAGGAGCGGGAGGGCCTCCAATGAGCAGTTCTTC.

The V and J genes are TRBV7-2 and TRBJ1-4; tentative D call: TRBD1 (6 bases). CDR1 and CDR2 from the germline V gene are SGHTA and FQGNSA. The length of the CDR3 is 15 residues. V shed 2 bases and J shed 3 bases, with 10 bases lying between them. The CDR3 reads CASSLRGQPNEKLFF. Here the CDR3 DNA reads TGTGCCAGCAGCTTAAGAGGACAGCCTAATGAAAAACTGTTTTTT. The variable domain in full, completed from reference TRBV7-2 and TRBJ1-4, reads GAGVSQSPSNKVTEKGKDVELRCDPISGHTALYWYRQSLGQGLEFLIYFQGNSAPDKSGLPSDRFSAERTGGSVSTLTIQRTQQEDSAVYLCASSLRGQPNEKLFFGSGTQLSVL.

In this sample, this clone turned up once. The rearrangement links TRBV3-1 (or the pseudogene TRBV3-2) to TRBJ1-1; maybe TRBD1 (5 bases). This CDR3 contains 15 residues. Trimming cost V 2 bases and J 5 bases, with 15 bases left between them. Germline V gene sequence: CDR1 LGHDT, CDR2 YNNKEL (reference sequence). CDR3 bases: TGTGCCAGCAGCCAAATGGGGCAGTTCGGGACTGAAGCTTTCTTT. Residues: CASSQMGQFGTEAFF.

The chain links TRBV19 to TRBJ1-5; weak D call: TRBD1 (5 bases). V lost 8 bases and J lost 6, with 11 bases in between. From germline, CDR1 is LNHDA and CDR2 SQIVND (reference sequence). The CDR3 runs 12 residues. CDR3 coding DNA: TGTGCCAGTTCTTTCGGGGGTCAGCCCCAGCATTTT. It codes for CASSFGGQPQHF.

This clone showed up just a few times. For the CDR3, the DNA is TGTGCTAGTATGAAGGGACAGGGTAGGTCCTACAATGAGCAGTTCTTC. It is translated as CASMKGQGRSYNEQFF. V gene TRBV12-5 combines with J gene TRBJ2-1, with 9 positions matching TRBD1. Per germline, CDR1 LGHNT and CDR2 FRNRAP. The CDR3 spans 16 residues. After removal of 8 bases from V and 1 base from J, the junction contained 9 bases not matched to a gene.